These T cell receptor beta chains were read from a single sample in a study of STAT5B mutations in CD4+ large granular lymphocyte leukemia. Sequencing was performed with immunoSEQ multiplex PCR; in TCRdb, only in-frame clones are kept and a portion is missing. Among tens of thousands of clones listed, 74% were seen once. The sample taken for sequencing was CD4+ T cells from blood buffy coats. The source is a human donor in good health. Each CDR3 is given with its conserved first and last residue. The order of the fields is clone size, V gene, J gene, D gene, CDR3 protein, CDR3 DNA. D genes are given only for firm matches. Clone size appears in some rows only: once, few, many, or a class for an expanded clone.

NA	TRBV7-2	TRBJ2-5	TRBD1	CASSLGTGAETQYF	TGTGCCAGCAGCTTAGGGACAGGGGCAGAGACCCAGTACTTC
NA	TRBV7-2	TRBJ2-5	NA	CASSLVGDPGETQYF	TGTGCCAGCAGCTTAGTAGGTGACCCCGGGGAGACCCAGTACTTC
NA	TRBV16	TRBJ1-5	NA	CASSGKNSNQPQHF	TGTGCCAGCAGTGGGAAAAATAGCAATCAGCCCCAGCATTTT
NA	TRBV18	TRBJ2-7	NA	CASSPGDTYEQYF	TGTGCCAGCTCACCGGGGGACACCTACGAGCAGTACTTC
NA	TRBV11-2	TRBJ2-5	NA	CASSFIGWRQETQYF	TGTGCCAGCAGCTTTATCGGATGGCGGCAAGAGACCCAGTACTTC
NA	TRBV5-1	TRBJ2-1	TRBD2	CASSFLAGGGNEQFF	TGCGCCAGCAGCTTCCTAGCGGGAGGAGGCAATGAGCAGTTCTTC
once	TRBV7-3	TRBJ2-1	TRBD2	CASSLQAGVRGEQFF	TGTGCCAGCAGCTTACAGGCGGGAGTGAGGGGTGAGCAGTTCTTC
few	TRBV6-5	TRBJ2-7	TRBD2	CASTLGSSGTYEQYF	TGTGCCAGCACTCTCGGGTCTAGCGGAACCTACGAGCAGTACTTC
NA	TRBV18	TRBJ2-2	NA	CASSPVAAPNTGELFF	TGTGCCAGCTCACCAGTCGCGGCCCCGAACACCGGGGAGCTGTTTTTT
few	TRBV11-1	TRBJ1-1	NA	CASSLGAPGWEAFF	TGTGCCAGCAGCTTAGGGGCACCAGGTTGGGAAGCTTTCTTT
few	TRBV4-2	TRBJ1-5	NA	CASSQEFQGSQPQHF	TGTGCCAGCAGCCAAGAGTTTCAGGGTAGTCAGCCCCAGCATTTT
NA	TRBV4-1	TRBJ1-5	NA	CASSQDRASFQPQHF	TGCGCCAGCAGCCAAGATCGGGCTTCGTTTCAGCCCCAGCATTTT
NA	TRBV7-9	TRBJ1-2	TRBD1	CASHRPGTAHYGYTF	TGTGCCAGCCACCGTCCTGGGACAGCCCACTATGGCTACACCTTC
NA	TRBV7-6	TRBJ2-7	NA	CASSLAGAGSYEQYF	TGTGCCAGCAGCCTAGCTGGGGCAGGCTCCTACGAGCAGTACTTC
once	TRBV2	TRBJ2-6	NA	CASSERKGTGANVLTF	TGTGCCAGCAGTGAAAGGAAAGGGACCGGGGCCAACGTCCTGACTTTC
NA	TRBV28	TRBJ1-1	NA	CASRTSIRMNTEAFF	TGTGCCAGCAGGACCTCAATCCGGATGAACACTGAAGCTTTCTTT
NA	TRBV6-4	TRBJ1-1	NA	CASSQGRNTEAFF	TGTGCCAGCAGCCAGGGCCGCAACACTGAAGCTTTCTTT
NA	TRBV7-7	TRBJ2-1	NA	CASSPSGSSYNEQFF	TGTGCCAGCAGCCCGAGCGGTAGCTCCTACAATGAGCAGTTCTTC
NA	TRBV9	TRBJ2-2	TRBD2	CASSVEVPRSGAGTGELFF	TGTGCCAGCAGCGTAGAGGTCCCAAGAAGCGGAGCGGGGACCGGGGAGCTGTTTTTT
NA	TRBV11-2	TRBJ2-2	NA	CASSLFVSSTGELFF	TGTGCCAGCAGCTTATTTGTCAGCTCCACCGGGGAGCTGTTTTTT
NA	TRBV4-1	TRBJ2-1	NA	CASSQSSGRVNEQFF	TGCGCCAGCAGCCAATCTTCGGGACGCGTCAATGAGCAGTTCTTC
once	TRBV11-3	TRBJ2-3	TRBD2	CASSLVGAGSTDTQYF	TGTGCCAGCAGCTTAGTAGGAGCGGGATCCACAGATACGCAGTATTTT
NA	TRBV18	TRBJ2-1	TRBD1	CASSPWTGGYNEQFF	TGTGCCAGCTCACCTTGGACAGGGGGTTACAATGAGCAGTTCTTC
NA	TRBV15	TRBJ2-3	NA	CATSRELADTQYF	TGTGCCACCAGCAGAGAGCTAGCGGATACGCAGTATTTT
NA	TRBV11-2	TRBJ1-1	TRBD1	CASSWGQGTEAFF	TGTGCCAGCAGCTGGGGACAGGGGACCGAAGCTTTCTTT
few	TRBV18	TRBJ2-7	TRBD2	CASSPTSGRREQYF	TGTGCCAGCTCACCGACTAGCGGGAGACGCGAGCAGTACTTC
NA	TRBV19	TRBJ1-2	NA	CASSIDQRVYGYTF	TGTGCCAGTAGTATAGATCAGAGGGTCTATGGCTACACCTTC
few	TRBV4-3	TRBJ1-1	NA	CASTPGGGFTEAFF	TGCGCCAGCACCCCGGGAGGGGGATTCACTGAAGCTTTCTTT
NA	TRBV9	TRBJ1-5	NA	CASSVGDGINQPQHF	TGTGCCAGCAGCGTCGGGGACGGAATTAATCAGCCCCAGCATTTT
NA	TRBV6-1	TRBJ1-2	TRBD1	CASSFTGGVYGYTF	TGTGCCAGCAGTTTTACAGGGGGCGTCTATGGCTACACCTTC
NA	TRBV5-1	TRBJ2-7	NA	CASSLGGSVYEQYF	TGCGCCAGCAGCTTGGGGGGTAGCGTCTACGAGCAGTACTTC
NA	TRBV19	TRBJ1-2	NA	CASSIKAVPGYTF	TGTGCCAGTAGTATAAAGGCAGTTCCCGGCTACACCTTC